This T cell receptor (beta chain) was identified in a study of T cell responses to AZD1222 COVID-19 vaccine. Between the trimmed V and J ends, which lost 5 bases and 5 bases, there was a span of 12 bases. The CDR3 totals 13 residues. The germline CDR1 and CDR2 sequences are KGHSH and LQKENI. Study outcomes and limitations: Baseline serology detected seropositivity in only 6 or 7 AZD1222 recipients. Possibly, clonal diversity was underestimated; donors were largely white British and included more females. Sampling captured repertoires only after the peak T cell response.

As to this clone: What it recognizes is unknown.

Profiled with immunoSEQ multiplex PCR; TCRdb holds only in-frame clones, not every one. The sample yields 150,000 to 200,000 clones, 92% seen once. The source of this sequence is an adult who received the AZD1222 COVID-19 vaccine. The specimen comprised peripheral blood, sampled 28 days after the second AZD1222 dose. The V gene is TRBV18, the J gene TRBJ1-1; no reliable D call. The CDR3 is CASSRDPGTEAFF. In DNA form, the CDR3 reads TGTGCCAGCTCAAGAGATCCGGGTACTGAAGCTTTCTTT.